One TCR beta chain is described in this entry. Antigen specificity is unknown. This sample was included in a study of T cell responses to AZD1222 COVID-19 vaccine. Study-level results: In a largely white British group with more females than males, clonal diversity was possibly underestimated. Only after the peak T cell response were repertoires sampled. Of spike-specific TCRs, nearly half reportedly target regions left unmutated in variants. Two AZD1222 doses significantly raised spike-specific TCR breadth and depth over controls.

The germline V gene has CDR1 MNHNY and CDR2 SVGAGI (reference sequence). V dropped 6 bases and J dropped 0 bases, with 14 bases sitting between them. The CDR3 is 16 residues long. TCRdb's copy holds only in-frame clones and misses some; the assay was immunoSEQ multiplex PCR. Of about 96,000 clones in the sample, 90% to 95% are singletons; the top ten hold around 5%. The clonotype was recovered from an adult in good health. The chain is built from TRBV6-6 and TRBJ1-4, with D tentatively TRBD1 (6 bases). Sequenced here: peripheral blood, sampled on day 0 of MenACWY control vaccination. CDR3 sequence reads: CASSDGRGATNEKLFF. The CDR3 nucleotides read TGTGCCAGCAGCGACGGGAGGGGGGCAACTAATGAAAAACTGTTTTTT.